This TCR delta chain was sequenced during a study of Vδ1+ human thymocytes. Broader study findings: In the thymus, TRG and TRD repertoires looked highly polyclonal with Gaussian CDR3 lengths.

Alphabeta T cells were depleted, then CD3+ Vdelta1+ Vdelta2- thymocytes were FACS-sorted. Sequences come from RNA converted to cDNA by reverse transcription. Pooled V-gene forward primers with one constant-region reverse primer generated the CDR3 amplicons by multiplex PCR. TCRdb re-called the multiplex PCR reads using CATT. The sample lists some 25,000 delta-chain clones; 7.4% were seen once. A few counts support this clone. Its specificity is not known. With 2 bases clipped from V and 5 bases from J, the junction kept 13 bases outside the gene matches. The CDR3 sequence is 17 residues long. Germline V gives CDR1 TSWWSYY, CDR2 QGS.

This clonotype was sampled from a girl in the first two years of life who had congenital heart surgery. The V and J genes are TRDV1 and TRDJ1; TRDD3 agrees at 8 bases. Sequenced material: Vdelta1+ gamma-delta thymocytes from the thymus. Described subset: FACS-sorted CD3+ TCRalphabeta- TCRVdelta1+ TCRVdelta2- thymocytes. The CDR3 DNA follows: TGTGCTCTTGGGGAAACGTCTGGGGATACTTGCCCTGATAAACTCATCTTT. Translated, it gives CALGETSGDTCPDKLIF.